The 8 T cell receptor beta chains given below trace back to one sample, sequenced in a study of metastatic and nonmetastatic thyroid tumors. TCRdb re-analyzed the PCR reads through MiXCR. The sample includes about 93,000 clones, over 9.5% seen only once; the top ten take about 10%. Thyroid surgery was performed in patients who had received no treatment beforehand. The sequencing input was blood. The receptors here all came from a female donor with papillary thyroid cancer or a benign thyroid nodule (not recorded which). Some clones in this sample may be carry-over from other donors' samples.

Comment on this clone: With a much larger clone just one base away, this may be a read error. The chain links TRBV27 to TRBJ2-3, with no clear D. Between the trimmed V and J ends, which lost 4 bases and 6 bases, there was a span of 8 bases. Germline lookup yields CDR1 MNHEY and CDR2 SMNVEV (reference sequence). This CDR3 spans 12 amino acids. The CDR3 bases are TGTGCCAGCAGTTCCTCGAAGGATACGCAGTATTTT. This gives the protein CASSSSKDTQYF.

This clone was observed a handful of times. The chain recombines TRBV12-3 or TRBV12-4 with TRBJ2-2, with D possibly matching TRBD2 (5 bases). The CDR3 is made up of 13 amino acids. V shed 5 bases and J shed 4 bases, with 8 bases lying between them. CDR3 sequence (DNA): TGTGCCAGCAGTCCCACTAGCACCGGGGAGCTGTTTTTT. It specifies CASSPTSTGELFF.

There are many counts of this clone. The CDR3 here is CATSGTGGLDTQYF. For the CDR3, the DNA is TGTGCCACCAGCGGGACAGGGGGCTTAGATACGCAGTATTTT. This chain joins TRBV24-1 and TRBJ2-3; 12 nucleotides line up with TRBD1. CDR1 is KGHDR and CDR2 is SFDVKD in the germline V gene. This CDR3 region has 14 residues. V shed 7 bases and J 5 bases; nucleotides not matched to a gene: 3.

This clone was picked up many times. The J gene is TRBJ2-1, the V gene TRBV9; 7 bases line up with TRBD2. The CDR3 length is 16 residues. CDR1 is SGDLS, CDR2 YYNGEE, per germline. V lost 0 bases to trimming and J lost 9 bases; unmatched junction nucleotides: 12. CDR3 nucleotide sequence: TGTGCCAGCAGCGTAGGTTGGGGGGGAGTTTATGGTGAGCAGTTCTTC. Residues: CASSVGWGGVYGEQFF.

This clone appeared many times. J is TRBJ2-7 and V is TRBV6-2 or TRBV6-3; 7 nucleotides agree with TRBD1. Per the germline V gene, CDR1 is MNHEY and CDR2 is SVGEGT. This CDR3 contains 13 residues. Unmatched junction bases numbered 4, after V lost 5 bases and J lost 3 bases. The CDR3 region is CASSDTGVYEQYF. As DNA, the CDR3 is TGTGCCAGCAGTGATACAGGGGTCTACGAGCAGTACTTC.

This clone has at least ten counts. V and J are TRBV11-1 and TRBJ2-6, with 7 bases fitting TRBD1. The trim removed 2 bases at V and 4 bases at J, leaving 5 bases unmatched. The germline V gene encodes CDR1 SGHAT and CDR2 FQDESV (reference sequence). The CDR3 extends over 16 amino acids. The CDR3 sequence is CASSLTGASGANVLTF. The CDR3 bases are TGTGCCAGCAGCTTAACAGGGGCTTCGGGGGCCAACGTCCTGACTTTC. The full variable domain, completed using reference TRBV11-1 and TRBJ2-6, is EAEVAQSPRYKITEKSQAVAFWCDPISGHATLYWYRQILGQGPELLVQFQDESVVDDSQLPKDRFSAERLKGVDSTLKIQPAELGDSAMYLCASSLTGASGANVLTFGAGSRLTVL.

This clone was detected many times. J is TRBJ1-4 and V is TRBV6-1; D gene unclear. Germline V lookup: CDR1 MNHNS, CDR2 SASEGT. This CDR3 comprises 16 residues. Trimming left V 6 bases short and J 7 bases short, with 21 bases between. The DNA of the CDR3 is TGTGCCAGCAGCCCTGGAGGTGCTATAGGAGGTGAAAAACTGTTTTTT. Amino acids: CASSPGGAIGGEKLFF.

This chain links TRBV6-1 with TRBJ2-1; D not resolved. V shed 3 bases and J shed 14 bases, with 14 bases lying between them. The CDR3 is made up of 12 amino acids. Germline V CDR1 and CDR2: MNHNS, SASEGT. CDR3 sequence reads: CASSDFMALEFF. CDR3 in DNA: TGTGCCAGCAGTGACTTTATGGCTTTGGAGTTCTTC.